This TCR beta chain was identified in a study of vaccination and CD4 T cells after COVID-19. Treatment: roughly 10-day PBMC culture with coronavirus spike peptide pools or control peptides (ViraFEST assay). Prior to the COVID-19 pandemic (2011-2018), the unexposed donor's CD4+ T cells were collected. In the ViraFEST assay, peptide-pool expansion preceded TCR sequencing of expanded clonotypes. Worth noting for this clonotype: Its antigen is still unknown.

Sequence data for DNA of cultured CD4+ T cells were generated by the Oncomine TCR Beta short-read assay. Genomic DNA was isolated from CD4+ T cells that had been cultured. Each CDR3 protein gets one entry after TCRdb re-called the PCR reads with MiXCR. Among thousands of distinct CDR3 sequences listed, over 25% were seen once. Sequencing was carried out using CD4+ T cells from blood, cultured in vitro. This receptor was taken from a human donor in good health.

The CDR3 DNA reads TGTGCCAGCAGCTACCGGGGGGGCTCCTACGAGCAGTACTTC. The encoded protein is CASSYRGGSYEQYF. The chain carries TRBV7-2 and TRBJ2-7; 8 bases agree with TRBD2. J gave up 0 bases and V 4 bases, and 2 bases lay outside the gene matches. Germline V gene sequence: CDR1 SGHTA, CDR2 FQGNSA. The CDR3 extends over 14 amino acids.